Listed below are T cell receptor beta chains from one sample, sequenced in a study of shared T cell receptors in the human thymus. This table comes from immunoSEQ multiplex PCR, and its TCRdb copy is limited to in-frame clones, with some not included. The sample lists hundreds of thousands of clones, roughly 86% occurring once. These same records also appear under a second study, on human thymus T cells.

What was sequenced was thymocytes. These receptors were collected from a boy under three years old with a congenital heart defect. The CDR3 runs from the conserved cysteine through the conserved F or W. A D gene is named only where the DNA matches it firmly. Clone size is given for some rows only: seen once, a few or many times, or a class if the clone is expanded.

clone size: -; V gene: TRBV5-1; J gene: TRBJ2-2; D gene: -; CDR3 protein: CASSLKGAGWVQDTGELFF; CDR3 DNA: TGCGCCAGCAGCTTGAAAGGGGCAGGGTGGGTCCAAGACACCGGGGAGCTGTTTTTT
clone size: -; V gene: TRBV5-1; J gene: TRBJ2-1; D gene: TRBD2; CDR3 protein: CASSSGIREGDNEQFF; CDR3 DNA: TGCGCCAGCAGCTCCGGTATTCGGGAGGGAGACAATGAGCAGTTCTTC
clone size: -; V gene: TRBV18; J gene: TRBJ1-6; D gene: TRBD1; CDR3 protein: CASSRRDRVNSPLHF; CDR3 DNA: TGTGCCAGCTCACGACGGGACAGGGTTAATTCACCCCTCCACTTT
clone size: -; V gene: TRBV6-6; J gene: TRBJ1-2; D gene: TRBD1; CDR3 protein: CASSPPTGPGVYGYTF; CDR3 DNA: TGTGCCAGCAGTCCTCCGACAGGGCCGGGTGTCTATGGCTACACCTTC
clone size: few; V gene: TRBV5-1; J gene: TRBJ2-1; D gene: -; CDR3 protein: CASSLGQGHMTYNEQFF; CDR3 DNA: TGCGCCAGCAGCTTGGGGCAGGGGCATATGACCTACAATGAGCAGTTCTTC
clone size: once; V gene: TRBV7-9; J gene: TRBJ1-5; D gene: TRBD1; CDR3 protein: CASSLTTGGNQPQHF; CDR3 DNA: TGTGCCAGCAGCTTAACGACAGGGGGCAATCAGCCCCAGCATTTT
clone size: -; V gene: TRBV28; J gene: TRBJ2-3; D gene: -; CDR3 protein: CASSLGTPDEDTQYF; CDR3 DNA: TGTGCCAGCAGTTTAGGGACACCCGATGAGGATACGCAGTATTTT
clone size: -; V gene: TRBV2; J gene: TRBJ2-1; D gene: -; CDR3 protein: CASSEWKSGQRYNEQFF; CDR3 DNA: TGTGCCAGCAGTGAATGGAAGTCTGGACAGAGATACAATGAGCAGTTCTTC
clone size: -; V gene: TRBV25-1; J gene: TRBJ1-4; D gene: TRBD1; CDR3 protein: CASRGDREDEKLFF; CDR3 DNA: TGTGCCAGCCGTGGGGACAGGGAGGATGAAAAACTGTTTTTT
clone size: -; V gene: TRBV18; J gene: TRBJ1-1; D gene: -; CDR3 protein: CASSPTEIESFF; CDR3 DNA: TGTGCCAGCTCACCGACAGAGATTGAATCTTTCTTT
clone size: -; V gene: TRBV29-1; J gene: TRBJ2-5; D gene: -; CDR3 protein: CSVEDRGEETQYF; CDR3 DNA: TGCAGCGTTGAAGACAGGGGGGAAGAGACCCAGTACTTC
clone size: once; V gene: TRBV15; J gene: TRBJ1-3; D gene: -; CDR3 protein: CATSSHISGVGNTIYF; CDR3 DNA: TGTGCCACCAGCAGCCATATTTCAGGGGTTGGAAACACCATATATTTT
clone size: -; V gene: TRBV13; J gene: TRBJ2-3; D gene: TRBD2; CDR3 protein: CASSWGTSPDTQYF; CDR3 DNA: TGTGCCAGCAGCTGGGGGACTAGCCCCGATACGCAGTATTTT
clone size: -; V gene: TRBV14; J gene: TRBJ2-1; D gene: TRBD2; CDR3 protein: CASSPLQVASGRAHEQFF; CDR3 DNA: TGTGCCAGCAGCCCCCTCCAGGTCGCTAGCGGGAGGGCCCATGAGCAGTTCTTC
clone size: -; V gene: TRBV4-3; J gene: TRBJ2-1; D gene: TRBD2; CDR3 protein: CASSLTKREDQFF; CDR3 DNA: TGCGCCAGCAGCTTGACCAAGCGGGAGGATCAGTTCTTC
clone size: -; V gene: TRBV7-2; J gene: TRBJ2-3; D gene: TRBD2; CDR3 protein: CASSFSWPSGSTDTQYF; CDR3 DNA: TGTGCCAGCAGCTTCTCGTGGCCTAGCGGGAGTACAGATACGCAGTATTTT
clone size: -; V gene: TRBV5-1; J gene: TRBJ2-3; D gene: TRBD1; CDR3 protein: CASSFSLGQGMTDTQYF; CDR3 DNA: TGCGCCAGCAGCTTCTCTCTGGGACAGGGTATGACGGATACGCAGTATTTT
clone size: -; V gene: TRBV7-2; J gene: TRBJ2-7; D gene: TRBD1; CDR3 protein: CASSFDRGGREQYF; CDR3 DNA: TGTGCCAGCAGCTTCGACAGGGGGGGTAGAGAGCAGTACTTC
clone size: -; V gene: TRBV7-9; J gene: TRBJ1-2; D gene: TRBD1; CDR3 protein: CASSLDRVYGYTF; CDR3 DNA: TGTGCCAGCAGCCTGGACAGGGTCTATGGCTACACCTTC
clone size: -; V gene: TRBV2; J gene: TRBJ1-2; D gene: TRBD1; CDR3 protein: CASRDRGLYGYTF; CDR3 DNA: TGTGCCAGCAGGGACAGGGGACTCTATGGCTACACCTTC
clone size: -; V gene: TRBV4-1; J gene: TRBJ2-7; D gene: TRBD1; CDR3 protein: CASSHLTDRGDSSYEQYF; CDR3 DNA: TGCGCCAGCAGCCATCTCACCGACAGGGGCGACTCCTCCTACGAGCAGTACTTC
clone size: -; V gene: TRBV6-5; J gene: TRBJ2-3; D gene: -; CDR3 protein: CASSYSASHTDTQYF; CDR3 DNA: TGTGCCAGCAGTTACTCGGCTAGTCACACAGATACGCAGTATTTT
clone size: -; V gene: TRBV6-6; J gene: TRBJ2-5; D gene: -; CDR3 protein: CASSGTSQETQYF; CDR3 DNA: TGTGCCAGCAGCGGGACATCCCAAGAGACCCAGTACTTC
clone size: -; V gene: TRBV14; J gene: TRBJ1-2; D gene: -; CDR3 protein: CASSSGGRGYTF; CDR3 DNA: TGTGCCAGCAGCTCGGGGGGTCGTGGCTACACCTTC
clone size: -; V gene: TRBV5-6; J gene: TRBJ2-3; D gene: TRBD1; CDR3 protein: CASRSGGDRGLDTQYF; CDR3 DNA: TGTGCCAGCCGGTCGGGCGGAGACAGGGGGCTGGATACGCAGTATTTT
clone size: -; V gene: TRBV28; J gene: TRBJ2-3; D gene: -; CDR3 protein: CASSSNSYLDRLSTDTQYF; CDR3 DNA: TGTGCCAGCAGTTCGAATTCATACCTGGACAGACTAAGCACAGATACGCAGTATTTT
clone size: -; V gene: TRBV6-5; J gene: TRBJ2-6; D gene: -; CDR3 protein: CASSYRIESGANVLTF; CDR3 DNA: TGTGCCAGCAGTTACCGAATTGAGTCTGGGGCCAACGTCCTGACTTTC
clone size: -; V gene: TRBV5-6; J gene: TRBJ1-2; D gene: TRBD1; CDR3 protein: CASSLDGQGLDGYTF; CDR3 DNA: TGTGCCAGCAGCTTGGACGGACAGGGGCTCGATGGCTACACCTTC
clone size: -; V gene: TRBV28; J gene: TRBJ1-5; D gene: TRBD1; CDR3 protein: CASSSRQGDQPQHF; CDR3 DNA: TGTGCCAGCAGTTCCCGACAGGGCGATCAGCCCCAGCATTTT
clone size: -; V gene: TRBV11-2; J gene: TRBJ2-2; D gene: TRBD2; CDR3 protein: CASSLTSGGIDTGELFF; CDR3 DNA: TGTGCCAGCAGCCTTACTAGCGGGGGGATCGACACCGGGGAGCTGTTTTTT
clone size: -; V gene: TRBV6-6; J gene: TRBJ2-1; D gene: TRBD1; CDR3 protein: CASDRDGNEQFF; CDR3 DNA: TGTGCCTCCGACAGGGATGGGAATGAGCAGTTCTTC
clone size: -; V gene: TRBV27; J gene: TRBJ1-1; D gene: -; CDR3 protein: CASSPLGIGAFF; CDR3 DNA: TGTGCCAGCAGTCCCCTCGGGATCGGTGCTTTCTTT
clone size: -; V gene: TRBV7-9; J gene: TRBJ2-2; D gene: -; CDR3 protein: CASSSGSGPAGELFF; CDR3 DNA: TGTGCCAGCAGCTCCGGAAGCGGGCCCGCCGGGGAGCTGTTTTTT
clone size: -; V gene: TRBV28; J gene: TRBJ1-3; D gene: TRBD1; CDR3 protein: CASSFRGSGNTIYF; CDR3 DNA: TGTGCCAGCAGTTTCAGGGGGAGCGGAAACACCATATATTTT
clone size: -; V gene: TRBV5-1; J gene: TRBJ1-5; D gene: -; CDR3 protein: CASSLARGQPQHF; CDR3 DNA: TGCGCCAGCAGCTTGGCCCGGGGTCAGCCCCAGCATTTT
clone size: -; V gene: TRBV19; J gene: TRBJ2-1; D gene: -; CDR3 protein: CASSILLRNEQFF; CDR3 DNA: TGTGCCAGTAGTATATTGCTCAGGAATGAGCAGTTCTTC
clone size: -; V gene: TRBV5-1; J gene: TRBJ2-2; D gene: -; CDR3 protein: CASSGGTSKPGELFF; CDR3 DNA: TGCGCCAGCAGCGGGGGGACTTCCAAGCCCGGGGAGCTGTTTTTT